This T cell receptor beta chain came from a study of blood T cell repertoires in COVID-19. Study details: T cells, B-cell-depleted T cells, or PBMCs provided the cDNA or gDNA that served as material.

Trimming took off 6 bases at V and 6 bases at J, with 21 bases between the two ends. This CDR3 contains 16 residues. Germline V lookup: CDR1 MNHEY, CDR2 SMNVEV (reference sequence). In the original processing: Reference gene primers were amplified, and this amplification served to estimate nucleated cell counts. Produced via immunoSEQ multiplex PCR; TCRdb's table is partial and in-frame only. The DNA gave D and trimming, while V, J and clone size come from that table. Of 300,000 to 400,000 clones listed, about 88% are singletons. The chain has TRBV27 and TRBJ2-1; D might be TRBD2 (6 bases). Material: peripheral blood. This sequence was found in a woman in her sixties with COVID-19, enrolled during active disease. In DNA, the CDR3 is TGTGCCAGCAGACCCGCCGGGACTCACAGAGTCAATGAGCAGTTCTTC. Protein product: CASRPAGTHRVNEQFF.